This T cell receptor (beta chain) originates from a study of shared clonotypes between healthy human individuals. This CDR3 has 15 amino acids. V was cut by 7 bases and J by 3 bases, with 19 bases left in between. Germline lookup yields CDR1 LNHDA and CDR2 SQIVND (reference sequence). Study-level findings and limits: When compared with the clonotypes that were shared by all four sorted-subset donors, the non-shared clonotypes turned out to have lower generation probabilities.

Note on this clone: Its cognate antigen is unknown.

Profiled with immunoSEQ multiplex PCR; TCRdb holds only in-frame clones, not every one. The table shows approximately 530,000 clones, with about 96% occurring only once. The receptor comes from a woman aged 25 to 39 in good health. The J gene is TRBJ2-7, the V gene TRBV19; D may be TRBD2 (6 bases). The source material was naive CD4+ T cells sorted from blood. The subset here: CD45RA+ positively selected. This chain's CDR3 is CASTYGGTGVYEQYF. In DNA, the CDR3 is TGTGCCAGTACCTATGGTGGGACGGGAGTCTACGAGCAGTACTTC.